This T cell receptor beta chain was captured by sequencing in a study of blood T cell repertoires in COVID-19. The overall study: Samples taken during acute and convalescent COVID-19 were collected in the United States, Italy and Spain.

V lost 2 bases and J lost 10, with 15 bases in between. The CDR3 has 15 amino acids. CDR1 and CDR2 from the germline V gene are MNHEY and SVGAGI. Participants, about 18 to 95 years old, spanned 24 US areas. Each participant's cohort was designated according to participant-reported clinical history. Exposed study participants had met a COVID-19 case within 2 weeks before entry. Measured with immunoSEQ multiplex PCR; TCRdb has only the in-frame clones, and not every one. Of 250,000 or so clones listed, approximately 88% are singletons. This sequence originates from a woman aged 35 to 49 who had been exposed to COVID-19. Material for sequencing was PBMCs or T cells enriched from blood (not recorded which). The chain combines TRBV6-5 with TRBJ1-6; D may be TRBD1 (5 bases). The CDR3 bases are TGTGCCAGCAGTTACGACGGGCAGGCAGGGTCACCCCTCCACTTT. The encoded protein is CASSYDGQAGSPLHF.